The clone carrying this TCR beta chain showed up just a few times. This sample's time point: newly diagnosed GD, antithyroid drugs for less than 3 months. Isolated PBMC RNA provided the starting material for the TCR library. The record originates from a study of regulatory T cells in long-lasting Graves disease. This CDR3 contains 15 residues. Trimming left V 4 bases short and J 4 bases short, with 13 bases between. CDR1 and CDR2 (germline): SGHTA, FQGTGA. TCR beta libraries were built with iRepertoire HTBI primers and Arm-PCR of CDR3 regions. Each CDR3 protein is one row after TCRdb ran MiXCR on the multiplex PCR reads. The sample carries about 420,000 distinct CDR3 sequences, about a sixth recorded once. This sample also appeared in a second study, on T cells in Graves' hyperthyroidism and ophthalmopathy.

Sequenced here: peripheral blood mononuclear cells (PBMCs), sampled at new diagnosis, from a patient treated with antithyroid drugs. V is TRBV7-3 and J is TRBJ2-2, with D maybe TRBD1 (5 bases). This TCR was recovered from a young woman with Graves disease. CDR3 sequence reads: CASSSLGQGTGELFF. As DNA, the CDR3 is TGTGCCAGCAGCTCTTTGGGTCAGGGCACCGGGGAGCTGTTTTTT.